Sequencing of this TCR beta chain was carried out in a study of tumor-infiltrating lymphocytes in primary liver carcinoma. The CDR3 totals 16 residues. Germline V gene data show CDR1 as SGHAT and CDR2 as FQNNGV. With a constant-region primer, TCR beta cDNA was made from about 0.5 ug of total RNA. Each TCR beta library was derived from three nested multiplex PCR rounds that employed slightly modified ARM-PCR. Forward primers for TRBV1-TRBV30 and a C-beta reverse primer served the first two PCR rounds, at approximately 10 cycles each. TCRdb re-called the multiplex PCR reads through MiXCR, storing one row per CDR3 protein. Among some 30,000 distinct CDR3 sequences, less than 75% were seen once, and the ten largest hold more than 30%. Notes on this clonotype: The junction departs from germline at one end; a sequencing error may be responsible.

From unsorted bulk tissue weighing roughly 18-31 mg, DNA and RNA were co-extracted. V gene TRBV11-2 combines with J gene TRBJ2-7, with D perhaps assigned TRBD1 or TRBD2 (6 bases each). Sequenced material: liver tumor tissue from sampling region 3. Subset indicated: tumor region T3, left-lateral pole. The sequence was obtained from a woman in her 30s with primary liver carcinoma and hepatitis B virus infection. CDR3 sequence: CASSLTSGAGGYEQYF. The CDR3 DNA is TGTGCCAGTAGCTTAACGTCGGGGGCAGGAGGCTACGAGCAGTACTTC.